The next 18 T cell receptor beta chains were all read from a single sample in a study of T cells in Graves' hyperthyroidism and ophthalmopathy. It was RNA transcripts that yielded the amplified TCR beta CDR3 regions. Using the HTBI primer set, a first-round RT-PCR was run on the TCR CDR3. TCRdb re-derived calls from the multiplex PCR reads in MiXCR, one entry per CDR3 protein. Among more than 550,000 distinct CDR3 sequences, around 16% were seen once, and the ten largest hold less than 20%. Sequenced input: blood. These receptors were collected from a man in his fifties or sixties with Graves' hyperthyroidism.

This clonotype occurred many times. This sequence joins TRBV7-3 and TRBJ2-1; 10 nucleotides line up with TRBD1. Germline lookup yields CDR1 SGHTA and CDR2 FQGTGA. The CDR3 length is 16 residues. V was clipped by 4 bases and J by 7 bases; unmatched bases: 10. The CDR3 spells CASSSQSPGQGNEQFF. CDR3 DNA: TGTGCCAGCAGCTCTCAATCCCCGGGACAGGGGAATGAGCAGTTCTTC.

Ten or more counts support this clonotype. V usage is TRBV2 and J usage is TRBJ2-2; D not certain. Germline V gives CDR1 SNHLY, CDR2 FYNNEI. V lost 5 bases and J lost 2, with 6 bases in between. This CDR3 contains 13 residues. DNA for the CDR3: TGTGCCAGCAGTTACGGCAACACCGGGGAGCTGTTTTTT. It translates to CASSYGNTGELFF. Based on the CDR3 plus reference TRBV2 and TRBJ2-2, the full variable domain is EPEVTQTPSHQVTQMGQEVILRCVPISNHLYFYWYRQILGQKVEFLVSFYNNEISEKSEIFDDQFSVERPDGSNFTLKIRSTKLEDSAMYFCASSYGNTGELFFGEGSRLTVL.

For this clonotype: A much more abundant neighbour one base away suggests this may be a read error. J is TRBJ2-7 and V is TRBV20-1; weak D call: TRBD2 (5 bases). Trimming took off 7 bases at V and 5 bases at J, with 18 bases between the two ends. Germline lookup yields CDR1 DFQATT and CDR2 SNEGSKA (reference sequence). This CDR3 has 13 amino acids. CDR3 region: CSVLIRPGDEQYF. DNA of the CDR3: TGCAGTGTTCTTATACGGCCCGGGGACGAGCAGTACTTC.

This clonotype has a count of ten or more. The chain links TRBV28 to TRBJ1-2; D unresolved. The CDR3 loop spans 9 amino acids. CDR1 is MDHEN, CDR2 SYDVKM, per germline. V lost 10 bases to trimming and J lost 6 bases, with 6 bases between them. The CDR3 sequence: CANLHGYTF. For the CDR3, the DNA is TGTGCCAACCTACATGGCTACACCTTC.

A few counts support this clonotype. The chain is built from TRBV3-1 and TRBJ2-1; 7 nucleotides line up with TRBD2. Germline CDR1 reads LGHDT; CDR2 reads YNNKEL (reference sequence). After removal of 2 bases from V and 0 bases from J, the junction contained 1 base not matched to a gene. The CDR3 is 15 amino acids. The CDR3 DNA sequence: TGTGCCAGCAGCCAACTAGCGGCCTCCTACAATGAGCAGTTCTTC. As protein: CASSQLAASYNEQFF.

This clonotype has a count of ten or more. In DNA form, the CDR3 reads TGCAGTGCTAAGCGGCCAGGGGGCTACGAGCAGTACTTC. It codes for CSAKRPGGYEQYF. V is TRBV20-1 and J is TRBJ2-7; the match to TRBD1 covers 7 bases. CDR1 and CDR2 from the germline V gene are DFQATT and SNEGSKA (reference sequence). The CDR3 runs 13 residues. Trimming at V came to 4 bases and at J to 3 bases, leaving 6 bases not matched to a gene.

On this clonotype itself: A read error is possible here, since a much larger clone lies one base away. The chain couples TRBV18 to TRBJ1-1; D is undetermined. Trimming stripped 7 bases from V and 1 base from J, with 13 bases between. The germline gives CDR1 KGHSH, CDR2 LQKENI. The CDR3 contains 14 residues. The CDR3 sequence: CASCPSARNTEAFF. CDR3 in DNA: TGTGCCAGCTGTCCCTCTGCGCGGAACACTGAAGCTTTCTTT.

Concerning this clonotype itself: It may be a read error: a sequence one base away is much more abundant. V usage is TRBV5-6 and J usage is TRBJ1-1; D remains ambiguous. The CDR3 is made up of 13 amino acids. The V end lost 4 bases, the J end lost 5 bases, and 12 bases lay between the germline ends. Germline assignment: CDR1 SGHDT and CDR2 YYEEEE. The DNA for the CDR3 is TGTGCCAGCAGCACGGCGGGTGAGACTGAAGCTTTCTTT. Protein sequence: CASSTAGETEAFF.

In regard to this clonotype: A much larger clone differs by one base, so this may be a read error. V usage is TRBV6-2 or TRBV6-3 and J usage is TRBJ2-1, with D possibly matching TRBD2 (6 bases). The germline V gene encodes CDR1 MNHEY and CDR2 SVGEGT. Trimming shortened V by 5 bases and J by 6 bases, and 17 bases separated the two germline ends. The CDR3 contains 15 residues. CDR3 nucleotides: TGTGCCAGCAGTACCGCCGAGAAAGCGGGCAATGAGCAGTTCTTC. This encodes CASSTAEKAGNEQFF.

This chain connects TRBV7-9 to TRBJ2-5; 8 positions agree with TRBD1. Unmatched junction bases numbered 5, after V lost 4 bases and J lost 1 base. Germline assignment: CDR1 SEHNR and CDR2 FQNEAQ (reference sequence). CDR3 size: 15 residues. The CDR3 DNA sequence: TGTGCCAGCAGCTCCGACAGGGGATCCCAAGAGACCCAGTACTTC. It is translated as CASSSDRGSQETQYF.

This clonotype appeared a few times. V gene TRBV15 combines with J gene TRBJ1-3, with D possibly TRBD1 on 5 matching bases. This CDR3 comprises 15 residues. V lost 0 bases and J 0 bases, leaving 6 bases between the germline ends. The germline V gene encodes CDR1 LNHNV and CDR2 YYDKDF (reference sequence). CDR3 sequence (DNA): TGTGCCACCAGCAGAGACAGGGCCTCTGGAAACACCATATATTTT. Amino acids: CATSRDRASGNTIYF. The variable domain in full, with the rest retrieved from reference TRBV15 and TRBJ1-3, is DAMVIQNPRYQVTQFGKPVTLSCSQTLNHNVMYWYQQKSSQAPKLLFHYYDKDFNNEADTPDNFQSRRPNTSFCFLDIRSPGLGDTAMYLCATSRDRASGNTIYFGEGSWLTVV.

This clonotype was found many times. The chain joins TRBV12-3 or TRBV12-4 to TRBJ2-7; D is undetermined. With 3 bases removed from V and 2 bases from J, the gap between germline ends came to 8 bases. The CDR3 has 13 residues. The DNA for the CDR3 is TGTGCCAGCAGTTTCCGGCGAACCTACGAGCAGTACTTC. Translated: CASSFRRTYEQYF.

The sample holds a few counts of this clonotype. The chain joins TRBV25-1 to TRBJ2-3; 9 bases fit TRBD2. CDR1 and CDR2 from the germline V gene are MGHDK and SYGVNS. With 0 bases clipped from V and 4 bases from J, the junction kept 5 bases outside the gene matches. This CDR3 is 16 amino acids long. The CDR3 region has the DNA TGTGCCAGCAGTGAATACGTAGCGGGAGACCCAGATACGCAGTATTTT. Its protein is CASSEYVAGDPDTQYF.

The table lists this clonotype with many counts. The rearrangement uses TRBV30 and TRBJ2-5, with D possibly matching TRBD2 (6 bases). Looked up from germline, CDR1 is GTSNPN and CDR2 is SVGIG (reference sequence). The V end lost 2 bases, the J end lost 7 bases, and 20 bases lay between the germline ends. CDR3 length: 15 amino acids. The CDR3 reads CAWSLGTGRDATQYF. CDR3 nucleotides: TGTGCCTGGAGTTTAGGGACTGGGCGTGATGCGACCCAGTACTTC.

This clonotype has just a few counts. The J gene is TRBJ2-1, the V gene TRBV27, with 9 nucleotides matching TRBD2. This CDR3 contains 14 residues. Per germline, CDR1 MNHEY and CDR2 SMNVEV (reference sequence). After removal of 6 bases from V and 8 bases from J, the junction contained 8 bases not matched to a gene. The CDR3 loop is CASRPGTSHHEQFF. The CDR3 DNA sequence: TGTGCCAGCAGGCCGGGGACTAGCCATCATGAGCAGTTCTTC.

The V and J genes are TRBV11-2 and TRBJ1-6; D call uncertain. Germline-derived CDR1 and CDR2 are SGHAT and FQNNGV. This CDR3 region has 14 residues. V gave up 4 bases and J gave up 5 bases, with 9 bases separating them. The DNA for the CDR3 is TGTGCCAGCAGCTCCGGGTTAAATAATTCACCCCTCCACTTT. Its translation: CASSSGLNNSPLHF.

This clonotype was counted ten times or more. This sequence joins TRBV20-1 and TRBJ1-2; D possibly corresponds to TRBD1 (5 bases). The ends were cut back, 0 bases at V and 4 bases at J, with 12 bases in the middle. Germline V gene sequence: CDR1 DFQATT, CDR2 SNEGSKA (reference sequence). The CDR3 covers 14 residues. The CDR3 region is CSARDRRDLYGYTF. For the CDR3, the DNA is TGCAGTGCTAGAGATCGAAGGGACCTCTATGGCTACACCTTC.

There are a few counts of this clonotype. The CDR3, as DNA: TGCAGTGCGCGGACTAGCGGGAGGGATTACAATGAGCAGTTCTTC. Translating gives CSARTSGRDYNEQFF. The rearrangement joins TRBV20-1 to TRBJ2-1; 15 bases are shared with TRBD2. The CDR3 is 15 residues long. The trim removed 6 bases at V and 4 bases at J, leaving 4 bases unmatched. The germline V gene has CDR1 DFQATT and CDR2 SNEGSKA (reference sequence).